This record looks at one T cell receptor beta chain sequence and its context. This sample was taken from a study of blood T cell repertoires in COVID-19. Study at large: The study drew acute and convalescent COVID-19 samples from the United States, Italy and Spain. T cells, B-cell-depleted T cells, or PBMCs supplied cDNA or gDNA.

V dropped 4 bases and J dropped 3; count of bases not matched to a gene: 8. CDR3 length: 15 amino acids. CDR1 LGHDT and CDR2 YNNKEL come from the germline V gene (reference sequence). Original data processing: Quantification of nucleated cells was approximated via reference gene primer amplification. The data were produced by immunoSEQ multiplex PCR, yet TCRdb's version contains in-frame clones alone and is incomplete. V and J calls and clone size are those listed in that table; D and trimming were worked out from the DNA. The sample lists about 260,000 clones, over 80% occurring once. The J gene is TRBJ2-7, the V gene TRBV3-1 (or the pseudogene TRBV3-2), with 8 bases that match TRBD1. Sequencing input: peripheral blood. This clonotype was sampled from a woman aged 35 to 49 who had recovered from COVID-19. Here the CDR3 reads CASSRDRLNRYEQYF. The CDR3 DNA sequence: TGTGCCAGCAGCCGGGACAGGCTAAATCGCTACGAGCAGTACTTC.